What follows is one T cell receptor (beta chain) and its context. Antigen specificity is unknown. Sequencing was performed with immunoSEQ multiplex PCR; in TCRdb, only in-frame clones are kept and a portion is missing. The table records some 8,000 clones, about 97% of them present only once. Germline V gene sequence: CDR1 SQVTM, CDR2 ANQGSEA. CDR3 length: 12 residues. V lost 5 bases to trimming and J lost 3 bases, with 10 bases between them. This entry belongs to a study of graft-versus-host responses after intestinal transplantation. Across the whole study: Those transplanted obtained multivisceral, liver-intestinal, or isolated intestinal grafts.

Study-wide results and limits: GvH clones occurred in recipient marrow; some first appeared in ileum or blood. GvH clone levels peaked in circulation, and this peak was associated with early post-transplant HvG declines.

The input for sequencing was PBMCs, taken 23 days after intestinal transplant. This sequence was found in a human patient who received an intestinal transplant, so some T cells may come from the graft donor. V usage is TRBV29-1 and J usage is TRBJ1-2; maybe TRBD1 (5 bases). CDR3 sequence (DNA): TGCAGCGTTAGTGCACAGGACTATGGCTACACCTTC. Residues: CSVSAQDYGYTF.